The rows below give T cell receptor beta chains drawn from one sample of a study of blood T cell repertoires in COVID-19. The protocol was immunoSEQ multiplex PCR, while the TCRdb copy is restricted to in-frame clones and leaves out a portion. Counted here are fewer than 300,000 clones, more than 75% occurring once; the ten biggest clones make up 0.75% to 1%. The sequencing sample was made of peripheral blood. These receptors were taken from a woman aged 40 to 55 who had recovered from COVID-19. Both conserved end residues are part of each CDR3. Fields, in order: D gene, clone size, J gene, V gene, CDR3 protein, CDR3 DNA. A D gene is named only where the DNA matches it firmly. Clone sizes are given selectively: once, few, many, or a class where the clone is expanded.

. . TRBJ2-7 TRBV5-8 CASSLSGAGYEQYF TGTGCCAGCAGCTTGTCAGGGGCCGGCTACGAGCAGTACTTC
. . TRBJ2-5 TRBV7-3 CASSLNPSPLETQYF TGTGCCAGCAGCCTAAACCCTAGCCCCCTTGAGACCCAGTACTTC
. . TRBJ1-6 TRBV19 CASKSGVWSPLHF TGTGCCAGTAAATCGGGGGTATGGTCACCCCTCCACTTT
. . TRBJ2-4 TRBV24-1 CATSDHLSIQYF TGTGCCACCAGTGATCACCTAAGCATTCAGTACTTC
TRBD2 . TRBJ2-7 TRBV6-2/TRBV6-3 CASTPGGGSPSFYEQYF TGTGCCAGCACCCCCGGGGGGGGAAGTCCCTCCTTCTACGAGCAGTACTTC
. . TRBJ2-1 TRBV19 CASSQGGSSNEQFF TGTGCCAGTAGTCAGGGAGGTAGCTCCAATGAGCAGTTCTTC
. . TRBJ2-5 TRBV5-1 CASSLVPGVAQETQYF TGCGCCAGCAGCTTGGTTCCAGGGGTGGCCCAAGAGACCCAGTACTTC
TRBD2 once TRBJ2-1 TRBV7-2 CASSPTGLASGGEQFF TGTGCCAGCAGCCCAACCGGACTAGCCTCCGGGGGGGAGCAGTTCTTC
. . TRBJ2-7 TRBV11-2 CASSFGPRLPGGYEQYF TGTGCCAGCAGCTTCGGCCCCCGTCTACCCGGGGGCTACGAGCAGTACTTC
. . TRBJ2-7 TRBV4-2 CASSQAGASSGYEQYF TGTGCCAGCAGCCAAGCGGGCGCCTCGTCAGGGTACGAGCAGTACTTC
. . TRBJ2-3 TRBV24-1 CATSDGPGAQYF TGTGCCACCAGTGATGGCCCGGGGGCGCAGTATTTT
. . TRBJ2-7 TRBV7-9 CASSPVRPPYEQYF TGTGCCAGCAGCCCGGTGAGGCCCCCCTACGAGCAGTACTTC
TRBD1 . TRBJ1-1 TRBV29-1 CSAGTGGMNTEAFF TGCAGCGCCGGGACAGGGGGTATGAACACTGAAGCTTTCTTT
TRBD1 . TRBJ1-1 TRBV4-1 CASSPTGAPEAFF TGCGCCAGCAGCCCGACAGGGGCGCCTGAAGCTTTCTTT
. . TRBJ1-2 TRBV28 CASSQAGVGGYTF TGTGCCAGCAGCCAGGCGGGGGTTGGTGGCTACACCTTC
TRBD1 . TRBJ2-7 TRBV19 CASSGRSTGQGLREQYF TGTGCCAGTAGCGGCCGATCCACGGGACAGGGGTTACGCGAGCAGTACTTC
TRBD1 . TRBJ2-4 TRBV6-2/TRBV6-3 CASSPVGQSIQYF TGTGCCAGCAGCCCCGTGGGACAGAGCATTCAGTACTTC
TRBD1 . TRBJ1-5 TRBV7-8 CASSLRDRGLLSNQPQHF TGTGCCAGCAGCTTAAGGGACAGGGGACTTCTAAGCAATCAGCCCCAGCATTTT
. once TRBJ2-2 TRBV4-1 CASSQDAIAANTGELFF TGCGCCAGCAGCCAAGATGCCATAGCGGCGAACACCGGGGAGCTGTTTTTT
. . TRBJ1-5 TRBV6-2/TRBV6-3 CASSYSAQPQHF TGTGCCAGCAGTTACTCGGCTCAGCCCCAGCATTTT
. . TRBJ1-2 TRBV19 CASSRGGDGRTKRDGYTF TGTGCCAGTAGTAGGGGGGGCGACGGGCGGACGAAGAGGGATGGCTACACCTTC
. . TRBJ1-2 TRBV29-1 CSVRPERGGPRNYGYTF TGCAGCGTCCGACCTGAGAGGGGGGGGCCTCGGAACTATGGCTACACCTTC
. . TRBJ1-2 TRBV7-9 CASSLVAAPLGYGYTF TGTGCCAGCAGCTTAGTAGCAGCCCCCCTGGGCTATGGCTACACCTTC
TRBD2 . TRBJ2-1 TRBV4-3 CASSLAESSYNEQFF TGCGCCAGCAGTCTAGCGGAGAGCTCCTACAATGAGCAGTTCTTC
. . TRBJ2-2 TRBV20-1 CSARDYVELFF TGCAGTGCTAGAGATTATGTCGAGCTGTTTTTT